The clone carrying this T cell receptor beta chain was seen at least ten times. The antigen remains undetermined. This sample stems from a study of glioma-infiltrating T cells. Overall study results and limits: A blood CDR3 motif signature was depleted in highly divergent patients. Tissue-blood divergence was below expectation in non-neoplastic patients, above in gliomas.

Amplification of TCR alpha and beta CDR3 regions from RNA used iRepertoire nested multiplex PCR. Via MiXCR, TCRdb re-called the multiplex PCR reads, giving one row per CDR3 protein. This repertoire shows more than 300,000 distinct CDR3 sequences, around 38% found once; its top ten account for around 12%. Germline V lookup: CDR1 MGHDK, CDR2 SYGVNS. With 8 bases removed from V and 3 bases from J, the gap between germline ends came to 16 bases. CDR3 length: 14 residues. Sequencing was done on a sample of glioma tissue, nonneoplastic brain tissue, or PBMCs (not recorded which). V gene TRBV25-1 combines with J gene TRBJ1-2, with D possibly TRBD1 on 6 matching bases. The clonotype comes from a human donor with low-grade glioma or glioblastoma, undergoing nonglioma brain surgery, or in good health (not recorded which). Here the CDR3 DNA reads TGTGCCAGCTCTAAGGGGGTCGTCGACTATGGCTACACCTTC. Translation gives CASSKGVVDYGYTF.